The 31 T cell receptor beta chains presented below share a single source sample, sequenced in a study of T cell responses to AZD1222 COVID-19 vaccine. Clones were read by immunoSEQ multiplex PCR, and TCRdb kept only the in-frame ones, dropping some. The sample yields 160,000 or so clones, around 87% seen once. This sample comprised peripheral blood, obtained 28 days after the second AZD1222 dose. These receptors were collected from an adult who received the AZD1222 COVID-19 vaccine.

V usage is TRBV4-3 and J usage is TRBJ2-5; D gene unclear. Trimming took off 4 bases at V and 5 bases at J, with 11 bases between the two ends. The CDR3 totals 13 residues. CDR1 and CDR2 (germline): LGHNA, YSLEER. The chain's CDR3 is CASSPYYGETQYF. The CDR3 DNA follows: TGCGCCAGCAGCCCGTACTACGGGGAGACCCAGTACTTC.

This chain connects TRBV4-1 to TRBJ1-5; no clear D. The V gene's germline CDR1 is MGHRA and CDR2 YSYEKL. This CDR3 has 16 amino acids. Trimming took off 3 bases at V and 0 bases at J, with 12 bases between the two ends. CDR3 amino acids: CASSQHGRNSNQPQHF. DNA for the CDR3: TGCGCCAGCAGCCAGCACGGACGAAATAGCAATCAGCCCCAGCATTTT.

The chain combines TRBV19 with TRBJ1-4, with no clear D. This CDR3 spans 13 amino acids. V lost 4 bases to trimming and J lost 5 bases, with 8 bases between them. Looked up from germline, CDR1 is LNHDA and CDR2 is SQIVND (reference sequence). The CDR3 DNA follows: TGTGCCAGTAGTAGGCTCGAGAATGAAAAACTGTTTTTT. Its translation: CASSRLENEKLFF.

The chain employs TRBV19 and TRBJ1-6; D not certain. CDR1 LNHDA and CDR2 SQIVND come from the germline V gene (reference sequence). V lost 10 bases and J lost 10, with 17 bases in between. CDR3 size: 13 residues. The CDR3 loop reads CATKGGWLSPLHF. CDR3 DNA sequence: TGTGCCACCAAGGGAGGTTGGCTCTCACCCCTCCACTTT. The full variable domain, its missing parts supplied by reference TRBV19 and TRBJ1-6, is DGGITQSPKYLFRKEGQNVTLSCEQNLNHDAMYWYRQDPGQGLRLIYYSQIVNDFQKGDIAEGYSVSREKKESFPLTVTSAQKNPTAFYLCATKGGWLSPLHFGNGTRLTVT.

The CDR3 DNA reads as TGTGCCAGCAGAACTGGACAGGGAAACACTGAAGCTTTCTTT. This encodes CASRTGQGNTEAFF. The chain joins TRBV6-5 to TRBJ1-1; 8 nucleotides align to TRBD1. The CDR3 totals 14 residues. Losses at the gene ends were 6 bases for V and 2 bases for J; bases not matched to a gene: 5. Germline V lookup: CDR1 MNHEY, CDR2 SVGAGI.

The chain has TRBV10-3 and TRBJ2-2, with 8 bases aligning to TRBD1. The CDR3 has 14 amino acids. Trimming took 8 bases from V and 7 from J; bases not matched to a gene: 9. Germline V gene lookup returns CDR1 ENHRY and CDR2 SYGVKD. CDR3: CAILASGGVGELFF. CDR3 in DNA: TGTGCCATCCTAGCATCAGGGGGCGTCGGGGAGCTGTTTTTT.

The rearrangement joins TRBV27 to TRBJ1-2, with 7 nucleotides matching TRBD1. The CDR3 is 14 residues long. CDR1 and CDR2 (germline): MNHEY, SMNVEV (reference sequence). The J segment lost 4 bases and the V segment lost 5 bases, leaving 7 bases of the junction unmatched. CDR3 in DNA: TGTGCCAGCAGTAAACGACAGGGTACCTATGGCTACACCTTC. Amino acids: CASSKRQGTYGYTF.

The chain links TRBV29-1 to TRBJ1-1; a possible D gene is TRBD1 (6 bases). V lost 8 bases to trimming and J lost 4 bases, with 20 bases between them. The CDR3 is 14 residues long. Germline values: CDR1 SQVTM, CDR2 ANQGSEA. As DNA, the CDR3 is TGCAGCTCCTTGAGGGGGGTATTATCCACTGAAGCTTTCTTT. Protein sequence: CSSLRGVLSTEAFF. The full variable domain, completed using reference TRBV29-1 and TRBJ1-1, is SAVISQKPSRDICQRGTSLTIQCQVDSQVTMMFWYRQQPGQSLTLIATANQGSEATYESGFVIDKFPISRPNLTFSTLTVSNMSPEDSSIYLCSSLRGVLSTEAFFGQGTRLTVV.

The chain recombines TRBV3-1 (or the pseudogene TRBV3-2) with TRBJ1-4; 7 bases are a match to TRBD1. Germline V gives CDR1 LGHDT, CDR2 YNNKEL (reference sequence). The V segment lost 1 base and the J segment 6 bases; nucleotides outside the gene matches: 5. This CDR3 comprises 15 residues. The DNA for the CDR3 is TGTGCCAGCAGCCAAGTATCAGGGGGGGATGAAAAACTGTTTTTT. Residues: CASSQVSGGDEKLFF.

The rearrangement uses TRBV7-6 and TRBJ2-7; D is unclear. Germline values: CDR1 SGHVS, CDR2 FNYEAQ. CDR3 length equals 13 residues. V was trimmed by 2 bases and J by 7 bases, leaving 12 bases between them. In DNA, the CDR3 is TGTGCCAGCAGCTTATCACCCTCTGGGGAGCAGTACTTC. Translated: CASSLSPSGEQYF.

The chain combines TRBV7-8 with TRBJ2-2; maybe TRBD2 (6 bases). The CDR3 contains 16 residues. Germline V gene data show CDR1 as SGHVS and CDR2 as FQNEAQ. Trimming cost V 4 bases and J 6 bases, with 18 bases left between them. The CDR3: CASSSYGGIEPGELFF. The CDR3, as DNA: TGTGCCAGCAGCTCCTATGGGGGGATTGAACCCGGGGAGCTGTTTTTT.

V gene TRBV7-9 combines with J gene TRBJ1-3; 7 bases are a match to TRBD1. Germline assignment: CDR1 SEHNR and CDR2 FQNEAQ (reference sequence). This CDR3 comprises 15 residues. The V gene end was trimmed by 6 bases and the J gene end by 0 bases; junction bases not matched to a gene: 5. CDR3 sequence (DNA): TGTGCCAGCAGTTACCGGACAGGCTCTGGAAACACCATATATTTT. Translation gives CASSYRTGSGNTIYF. The whole variable domain, filled in from reference TRBV7-9 and TRBJ1-3, reads DTGVSQNPRHKITKRGQNVTFRCDPISEHNRLYWYRQTLGQGPEFLTYFQNEAQLEKSRLLSDRFSAERPKGSFSTLEIQRTEQGDSAMYLCASSYRTGSGNTIYFGEGSWLTVV.

The chain uses TRBV5-1 and TRBJ2-2; 7 nucleotides line up with TRBD1. The CDR3 is made up of 15 amino acids. With 3 bases clipped from V and 3 bases from J, the junction kept 5 bases outside the gene matches. Germline CDR1 and CDR2: SGHRS and YFSETQ. CDR3 nucleotide sequence: TGCGCCAGCAGCTCAACGGGACAGTACACCGGGGAGCTGTTTTTT. The encoded protein is CASSSTGQYTGELFF. Full variable domain (outside the CDR3, taken from reference TRBV5-1 and TRBJ2-2): KAGVTQTPRYLIKTRGQQVTLSCSPISGHRSVSWYQQTPGQGLQFLFEYFSETQRNKGNFPGRFSGRQFSNSRSEMNVSTLELGDSALYLCASSSTGQYTGELFFGEGSRLTVL.

This chain links TRBV30 with TRBJ2-7; D gene unclear. This CDR3 has 12 residues. Germline loops: CDR1 GTSNPN, CDR2 SVGIG (reference sequence). Trimming pared 3 bases from V and 4 bases from J, leaving 10 bases between. The CDR3 DNA follows: TGTGCCTGGAGCCCTACACCTTACGAGCAGTACTTC. Translated: CAWSPTPYEQYF.

The chain combines TRBV10-3 with TRBJ1-2; D is undetermined. V gave up 0 bases and J gave up 3 bases, with 8 bases separating them. The germline V gene encodes CDR1 ENHRY and CDR2 SYGVKD. This CDR3 has 14 residues. The DNA for the CDR3 is TGTGCCATCAGTGAGTCGGCGGATCACTATGGCTACACCTTC. Translating gives CAISESADHYGYTF.

The chain carries TRBV7-3 and TRBJ2-7; D may match TRBD1 or TRBD2 (5 bases each). The germline gives CDR1 SGHTA, CDR2 FQGTGA. This CDR3 has 14 residues. V was cut by 3 bases and J by 2 bases, with 11 bases left in between. The CDR3 DNA is TGTGCCAGCAGCTTCGGGACGAAGGCCTACGAGCAGTACTTC. Protein: CASSFGTKAYEQYF.

This clone came up once. The CDR3 sequence: CASSAGTSGYYYEQYF. DNA of the CDR3: TGTGCCAGCAGCGCCGGGACTAGCGGATACTACTACGAGCAGTACTTC. The chain uses TRBV5-6 and TRBJ2-7, with TRBD2 matching 11 bases. Germline V gene data show CDR1 as SGHDT and CDR2 as YYEEEE. This CDR3 comprises 16 residues. J lost 3 bases, V lost 4 bases, and 9 bases had no gene match.

The V and J genes are TRBV10-3 and TRBJ2-7; perhaps TRBD2 as D (5 bases). Germline lookup yields CDR1 ENHRY and CDR2 SYGVKD. The CDR3 sequence is 12 residues long. V was trimmed by 5 bases and J by 4 bases, leaving 9 bases between them. The CDR3 DNA reads as TGTGCCATCAGTTTGGACTTATACGAGCAGTACTTC. Encoded protein: CAISLDLYEQYF.

Written as DNA, the CDR3 is TGCGCCAGCAGCCCCGGGTCCGGCCCTGAAGCTTTCTTT. This translates into CASSPGSGPEAFF. The V and J genes are TRBV5-1 and TRBJ1-1; no firm D call. This CDR3 is 13 amino acids long. With 4 bases removed from V and 6 bases from J, the gap between germline ends came to 13 bases. Germline V gives CDR1 SGHRS, CDR2 YFSETQ.

The chain is built from TRBV20-1 and TRBJ2-5, with 7 bases aligning to TRBD2. The V and J ends lost 7 bases and 3 bases, in that order; junction bases with no gene match: 2. Germline lookup yields CDR1 DFQATT and CDR2 SNEGSKA (reference sequence). The CDR3 runs 11 residues. CDR3 amino acids: CSGAGEETQYF. Here the CDR3 DNA reads TGCAGTGGGGCGGGGGAAGAGACCCAGTACTTC.

The chain is built from TRBV30 and TRBJ2-3; D is perhaps TRBD2 (5 bases). The CDR3 spans 12 residues. V lost 0 bases, J lost 6 bases, and 7 bases lay in between. Germline assignment: CDR1 GTSNPN and CDR2 SVGIG (reference sequence). The CDR3 loop is CAWSVTGDTQYF. CDR3 in DNA: TGTGCCTGGAGTGTAACGGGGGATACGCAGTATTTT. Combining the CDR3 with reference TRBV30 and TRBJ2-3 gives the whole variable domain SQTIHQWPATLVQPVGSPLSLECTVEGTSNPNLYWYRQAAGRGLQLLFYSVGIGQISSEVPQNLSASRPQDRQFILSSKKLLLSDSGFYLCAWSVTGDTQYFGPGTRLTVL.

V usage is TRBV12-3 or TRBV12-4 and J usage is TRBJ1-2; D possibly corresponds to TRBD1 (6 bases). V was shortened by 8 bases and J by 2 bases, with 6 bases between the two germline ends. The CDR3 extends over 11 amino acids. The CDR3 sequence: CASGTNYGYTF. The DNA for the CDR3 is TGTGCCAGCGGGACAAACTATGGCTACACCTTC.

The gene calls are TRBV2 and TRBJ1-2, with 7 bases fitting TRBD1. The CDR3 spans 14 residues. V gave up 6 bases and J gave up 5 bases; unmatched junction bases: 9. Germline V lookup: CDR1 SNHLY, CDR2 FYNNEI. The CDR3 protein is CASRAGTEEYGYTF. Written as DNA, the CDR3 is TGTGCCAGCAGAGCCGGGACAGAGGAGTATGGCTACACCTTC.

The gene calls are TRBV2 and TRBJ1-5, with TRBD1 matching over 8 bases. The CDR3 is 17 residues long. The V gene's germline CDR1 is SNHLY and CDR2 FYNNEI. Trimming took 4 bases from V and 2 from J; bases not matched to a gene: 10. CDR3 loop: CASSGPDTGGGNQPQHF. In DNA form, the CDR3 reads TGTGCCAGCAGTGGCCCTGATACAGGGGGAGGCAATCAGCCCCAGCATTTT.

This chain uses TRBV6-6 with TRBJ2-2; D unclear. V lost 5 bases to trimming and J lost 5 bases, with 15 bases between them. The germline V gene encodes CDR1 MNHNY and CDR2 SVGAGI (reference sequence). This CDR3 region has 15 residues. CDR3 residues: CASSLSLEGTGELFF. The CDR3 region has the DNA TGTGCCAGCAGTCTAAGCCTAGAAGGGACCGGGGAGCTGTTTTTT.

This clone was seen a single time. The rearrangement uses TRBV18 and TRBJ1-4; the D gene is possibly TRBD1 (5 bases). Trimming took off 4 bases at V and 5 bases at J, with 17 bases between the two ends. The CDR3 is 16 residues long. Germline loops: CDR1 KGHSH, CDR2 LQKENI. This chain's CDR3 is CASSLRDSRPNEKLFF. The CDR3 nucleotides are TGTGCCAGCTCACTTCGCGACAGCCGGCCGAATGAAAAACTGTTTTTT.

The chain couples TRBV12-5 to TRBJ1-3; TRBD1 matches at 10 bases. Germline trimming cut 5 bases from V and 3 bases from J; bases unmatched to any gene: 7. The CDR3 has 16 residues. The germline CDR1 and CDR2 sequences are LGHNT and FRNRAP. CDR3 amino acids: CASGPSDRGLGNTIYF. In DNA, the CDR3 is TGTGCTAGTGGTCCGTCCGACAGGGGGCTTGGAAACACCATATATTTT.

A note on this clone: A junction boundary mismatches the germline segment, possibly from a read error. The rearrangement links TRBV4-1 to TRBJ1-2; TRBD1 agrees at 10 bases. The germline V gene has CDR1 MGHRA and CDR2 YSYEKL. The CDR3 has 15 residues. The CDR3 is CASRQGTGAGYGYTF. DNA of the CDR3: TGCGCCAGCAGACAAGGGACAGGGGCGGGCTATGGCTACACCTTC.

This clone occurred once. The rearrangement links TRBV7-2 to TRBJ2-3; D perhaps matches TRBD1 (5 bases). V lost 5 bases, J lost 1 base, and 13 bases lay in between. The CDR3 length is 15 residues. CDR1 is SGHTA, CDR2 FQGNSA, per germline. CDR3 region: CASSPTRVGTDTQYF. As DNA, the CDR3 is TGTGCCAGCAGCCCGACCAGGGTGGGCACAGATACGCAGTATTTT. Complete variable domain (other parts from reference TRBV7-2 and TRBJ2-3): GAGVSQSPSNKVTEKGKDVELRCDPISGHTALYWYRQSLGQGLEFLIYFQGNSAPDKSGLPSDRFSAERTGGSVSTLTIQRTQQEDSAVYLCASSPTRVGTDTQYFGPGTRLTVL.

This clone was recorded many times. CDR3 in DNA: TGCAGCGTTGAATGGGGGGCGGAGTATGGCTACACCTTC. Its protein is CSVEWGAEYGYTF. V gene TRBV29-1 combines with J gene TRBJ1-2, with a weak D call TRBD1 (6 bases). Trimming stripped 2 bases from V and 5 bases from J, with 12 bases between. The germline gives CDR1 SQVTM, CDR2 ANQGSEA. The CDR3 extends over 13 amino acids.

This clone showed up just a few times. The V and J genes are TRBV5-1 and TRBJ1-5, with D unresolved. Germline V CDR1 and CDR2: SGHRS, YFSETQ. Trimming cost V 0 bases and J 7 bases, with 11 bases left between them. There are 14 residues in the CDR3. As DNA, the CDR3 is TGCGCCAGCAGCTTGGATCCAGGAGGGCAGCCCCAGCATTTT. This codes for CASSLDPGGQPQHF.